This T cell receptor (beta chain) stems from a study of cytomegalovirus exposure and HLA in healthy donors. To note about this clone: The antigen remains undetermined.

PCR employed 60 Vbeta and 13 Jbeta primers. The data were produced by immunoSEQ multiplex PCR, yet TCRdb's version contains in-frame clones alone and is incomplete. The sample contains about 190,000 clones, 10% to 15% of which appear only once. Overall study findings and caveats: Per a later analysis, fewer than 20,000 TCR beta sequences showed association with HLA alleles at 0.05 false discovery rate. Reportedly, TCR beta sequences accurately predicted HLA-A and HLA-B alleles in most subjects. Investigators reported fewer than 200 TCR beta chains as tied to cytomegalovirus.

Specimen: PBMCs. This TCR derives from a man aged 50-60 years in good health and CMV-seropositive.

The CDR3 sequence: CASSIGTVPGGANVLTF. The CDR3 DNA follows: TGCGCCAGCAGCATCGGGACTGTTCCGGGGGGGGCCAACGTCCTGACTTTC. The chain is built from TRBV5-1 and TRBJ2-6; D possibly corresponds to TRBD2 (6 bases). The CDR3 has 17 amino acids. Between the trimmed V and J ends, which lost 4 bases and 4 bases, there was a span of 18 bases. Germline V CDR1 and CDR2: SGHRS, YFSETQ.